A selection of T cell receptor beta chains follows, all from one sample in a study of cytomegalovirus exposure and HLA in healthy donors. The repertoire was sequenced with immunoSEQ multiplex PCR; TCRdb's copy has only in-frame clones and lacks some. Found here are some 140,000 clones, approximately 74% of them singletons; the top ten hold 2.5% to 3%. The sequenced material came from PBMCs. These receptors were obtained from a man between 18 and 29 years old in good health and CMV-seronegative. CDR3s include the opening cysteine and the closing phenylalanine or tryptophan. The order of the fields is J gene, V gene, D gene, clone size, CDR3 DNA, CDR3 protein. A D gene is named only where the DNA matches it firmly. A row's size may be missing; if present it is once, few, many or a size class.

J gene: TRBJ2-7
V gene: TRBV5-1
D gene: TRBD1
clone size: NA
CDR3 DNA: TGCGCCAGCAGCTCGTCAGGGGGCGCGACCTACGAGCAGTACTTC
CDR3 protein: CASSSSGGATYEQYF

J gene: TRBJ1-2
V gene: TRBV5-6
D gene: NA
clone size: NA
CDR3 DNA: TGTGCCAGCAGCCGGACCCCCTTAGTGTGGGGCAATGGCTACACCTTC
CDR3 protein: CASSRTPLVWGNGYTF

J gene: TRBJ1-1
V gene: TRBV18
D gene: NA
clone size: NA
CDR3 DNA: TGTGTCGACACCTGGGTCACCGGAAACACTGAAGCTTTCTTT
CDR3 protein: CVDTWVTGNTEAFF

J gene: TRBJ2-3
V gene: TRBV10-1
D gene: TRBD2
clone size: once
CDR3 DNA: TGCGCCAGCAGAGGGACTAGCGGGGATACGCAGTATTTT
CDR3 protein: CASRGTSGDTQYF

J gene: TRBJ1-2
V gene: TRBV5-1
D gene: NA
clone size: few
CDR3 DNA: TGCGCCAGCAGCTTCGGGGAATATGGCTACACCTTC
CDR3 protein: CASSFGEYGYTF

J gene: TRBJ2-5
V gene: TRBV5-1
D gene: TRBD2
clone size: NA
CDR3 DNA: TGCGCCAGCAGCTTGGCGGTCGCTAGCGGCCAAGAGACCCAGTACTTC
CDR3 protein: CASSLAVASGQETQYF

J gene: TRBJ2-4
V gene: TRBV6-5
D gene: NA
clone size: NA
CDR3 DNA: TGTGCCAGCAGTTACCCAAGATCTAAAAACAGTCAGTACTTC
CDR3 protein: CASSYPRSKNSQYF

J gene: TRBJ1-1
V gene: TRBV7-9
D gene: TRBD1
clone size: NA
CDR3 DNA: TGTGCCACACGAAGTCGGGACAGACTAGACACTGAAGCTTTCTTT
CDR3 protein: CATRSRDRLDTEAFF

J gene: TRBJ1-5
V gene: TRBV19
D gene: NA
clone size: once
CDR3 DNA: TGTGCCAGTAGTCCCCGGGGTGGGCCGCCTTGGGATAATCAGCCCCAGCATTTT
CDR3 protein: CASSPRGGPPWDNQPQHF

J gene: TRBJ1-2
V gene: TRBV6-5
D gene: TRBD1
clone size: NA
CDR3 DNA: TGTGCCAGCTCCCGGTGGGACAGGGGTTATGGCTACACCTTC
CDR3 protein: CASSRWDRGYGYTF

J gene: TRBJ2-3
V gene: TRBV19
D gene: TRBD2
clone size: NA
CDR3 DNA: TGTGCCAGTAGTATTAGGGGCGGGGGTGGGATGGATACGCAGTATTTT
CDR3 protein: CASSIRGGGGMDTQYF

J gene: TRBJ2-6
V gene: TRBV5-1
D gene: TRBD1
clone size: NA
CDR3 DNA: TGCGCCAGCAGCTTGGCCGGACAGGGCTCTGGGGCCAACGTCCTGACTTTC
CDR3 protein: CASSLAGQGSGANVLTF

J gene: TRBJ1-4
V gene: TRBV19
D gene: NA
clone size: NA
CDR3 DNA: TGTGCCAGTAGTGTCACAACAACTAATGAAAAACTGTTTTTT
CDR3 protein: CASSVTTTNEKLFF

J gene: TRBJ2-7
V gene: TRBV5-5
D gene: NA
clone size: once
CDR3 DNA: TGTGCCAGCAGCCCTACAGGGTCTCAAACCTACGAGCAGTACTTC
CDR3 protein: CASSPTGSQTYEQYF

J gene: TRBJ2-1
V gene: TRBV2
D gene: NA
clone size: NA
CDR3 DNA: TGTGCCAGCAGTGCTAGTTCTTCCCTCAGCTCCTACAATGAGCAGTTCTTC
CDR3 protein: CASSASSSLSSYNEQFF

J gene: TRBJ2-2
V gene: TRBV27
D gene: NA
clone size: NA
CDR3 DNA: TGTGCCAGCAGTTTTTCGGGGGACACCGGGGAGCTGTTTTTT
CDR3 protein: CASSFSGDTGELFF

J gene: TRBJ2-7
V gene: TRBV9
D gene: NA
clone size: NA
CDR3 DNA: TGTGCCAGCAGCAAGGGCCGGACAACTGGACGATACGAGCAGTACTTC
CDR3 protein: CASSKGRTTGRYEQYF

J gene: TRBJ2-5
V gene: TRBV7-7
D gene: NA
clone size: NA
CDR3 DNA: TGTGCCAGCAGCTTAAATGAACCTAGAATCCAGTACTTC
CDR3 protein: CASSLNEPRIQYF

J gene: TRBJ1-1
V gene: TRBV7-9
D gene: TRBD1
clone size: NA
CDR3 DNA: TGTGCCAGCAGCTCGGGACAGGGGGTTATCACTGAAGCTTTCTTT
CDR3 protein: CASSSGQGVITEAFF

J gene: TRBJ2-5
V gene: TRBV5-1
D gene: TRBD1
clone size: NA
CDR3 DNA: TGCGCCAGCAGCTTTCGACAGGGGGAAAGGGAGACCCAGTACTTC
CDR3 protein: CASSFRQGERETQYF

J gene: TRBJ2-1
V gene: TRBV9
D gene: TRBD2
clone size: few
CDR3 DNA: TGTGCCAGCAGCGGGCCGAGCGGGGGGGCCTACAATGAGCAGTTCTTC
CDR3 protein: CASSGPSGGAYNEQFF

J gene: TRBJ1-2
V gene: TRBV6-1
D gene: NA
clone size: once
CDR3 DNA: TGTGCCAGCAGTGAACGAGGCCGCTACACCTTC
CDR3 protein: CASSERGRYTF

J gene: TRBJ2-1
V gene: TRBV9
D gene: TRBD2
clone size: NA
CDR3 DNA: TGTGCCAGCAGTCCAAGCGGGGGGGTTTACAATGAGCAGTTCTTC
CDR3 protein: CASSPSGGVYNEQFF

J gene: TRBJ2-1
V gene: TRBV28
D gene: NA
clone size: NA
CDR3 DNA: TGTGCCAGCAGTTCCACTAGGGTTGAGCAGTTCTTC
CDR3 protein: CASSSTRVEQFF

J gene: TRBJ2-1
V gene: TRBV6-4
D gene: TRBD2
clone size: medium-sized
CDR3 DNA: TGTGCCAGCAGCCCTAGCGGGGGCTCCTACAATGAGCAGTTCTTC
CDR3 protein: CASSPSGGSYNEQFF

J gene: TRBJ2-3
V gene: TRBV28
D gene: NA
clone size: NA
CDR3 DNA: TGTGCCAGCAGTGCCACAGGGTTAAGTGTGGATACGCAGTATTTT
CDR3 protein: CASSATGLSVDTQYF

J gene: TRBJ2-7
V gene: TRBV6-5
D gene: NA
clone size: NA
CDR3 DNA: TGTGCCAGCAGTTACTCGGCAGGGGCGGCCTACGAGCAGTACTTC
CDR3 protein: CASSYSAGAAYEQYF

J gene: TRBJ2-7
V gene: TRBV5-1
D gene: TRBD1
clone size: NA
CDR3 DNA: TGCGCCAGCAGCTTGTGGGACAGGGTGTCGAACGAGCAGTACTTC
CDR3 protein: CASSLWDRVSNEQYF

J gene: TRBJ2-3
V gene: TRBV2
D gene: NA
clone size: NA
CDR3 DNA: TGTGCCGGTGGAGAGGGTCCCTACACAGATACGCAGTATTTT
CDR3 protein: CAGGEGPYTDTQYF